In this sample, the clone carrying this T cell receptor (beta chain) turned up a few times. Its antigen is as yet unknown. TCRdb analysed the 5' RACE reads with MiXCR anew, one entry per CDR3 protein. The sample lists 1.5 million to 2 million distinct CDR3 sequences, 32% seen once, with approximately 0.29% in the top ten. Per germline, CDR1 LGHDT and CDR2 YNNKEL (reference sequence). This CDR3 comprises 17 residues. V was clipped by 4 bases and J by 0 bases; unmatched bases: 11. The entry originates in a study of identical twins. Study observations and caveats: The study based its conclusions on cross-sectional statistical analysis and did not follow the same donors.

The TCR comes from a newborn girl in good health. The chain joins TRBV3-1 to TRBJ1-1; TRBD1 matches 7 bases. Sequencing used cord blood. CDR3 sequence (DNA): TGTGCCAGCAGCCCGACCGGGACAGCTCTCATGAACACTGAAGCTTTCTTT. Its protein is CASSPTGTALMNTEAFF. Together with reference TRBV3-1 and TRBJ1-1, the CDR3 gives the full variable domain: DTAVSQTPKYLVTQMGNDKSIKCEQNLGHDTMYWYKQDSKKFLKIMFSYNNKELIINETVPNRFSPKSPDKAHLNLHINSLELGDSAVYFCASSPTGTALMNTEAFFGQGTRLTVV.